This T cell receptor (beta chain) was sequenced for a study of cytomegalovirus exposure and HLA in healthy donors. Study findings and constraints: While the bulk of TCR sequences proved rare, some public TCRs turned up in many donors. Sequencing depth roughly uniform across donors was assumed in presence/absence analyses. In an earlier analysis, productive rearrangement rates for most beta V segments clustered near 87% or 30%.

The PCR employed 60 Vbeta primers together with 13 Jbeta primers. TCRdb's table, derived via immunoSEQ multiplex PCR, lists solely in-frame clones and lacks some. Its listing shows about 120,000 clones. Germline-derived CDR1 and CDR2 are SGHRS and YFSETQ. The V and J ends lost 0 bases and 4 bases respectively, with 7 bases between them. The CDR3 spans 14 residues. Comments on this clone: The antigen remains unidentified.

The sequence came from a man younger than 40 in good health and CMV-seronegative. This sequence joins TRBV5-1 and TRBJ2-2; the D gene is possibly TRBD1 (5 bases). The source material was PBMCs. Here the CDR3 DNA reads TGCGCCAGCAGCTTGGGTCAGGGCACCGGGGAGCTGTTTTTT. Protein: CASSLGQGTGELFF.